This TCR beta chain was sequenced for a study of OX40 agonist ivuxolimab in advanced cancers. Findings and limits, study-wide: Those patients achieving a partial response at 0.1-3.0 mg/kg showed among the lowest clonal expansion. At 0.1 to 3.0 mg/kg and by week 6, clonal expansion occurred in CD4+ and CD8+ blood T cells.

Repertoires were generated with immunoSEQ multiplex PCR, while TCRdb's copy carries only in-frame clones and drops some. The top ten clones hold 6.7% of a sample with about 48,000 clones, around 90% of them seen once. The trim removed 5 bases at V and 7 bases at J, leaving 15 bases unmatched. CDR1 is SGHRS and CDR2 is YFSETQ in the germline V gene. CDR3 size: 16 residues. Concerning this clone: The antigen remains unidentified.

J is TRBJ2-1 and V is TRBV5-1, with 7 bases identical to TRBD1. The material was CD4+ or CD8+ T cells sorted from blood, obtained in a trial of the OX40 agonist ivuxolimab. The sequence was collected from an adult with an advanced solid tumor such as melanoma, head and neck, liver or kidney cancer. For the CDR3, the DNA is TGCGCCAGCAGAGCTAACAGGGGAGCCCCGGGGAATGAGCAGTTCTTC. Translating it yields CASRANRGAPGNEQFF.